This is a list of T cell receptor beta chains from one sample in a study of cytomegalovirus exposure and HLA in healthy donors. The repertoire was sequenced with immunoSEQ multiplex PCR; TCRdb's copy has only in-frame clones and lacks some. The sample consists of about 160,000 clones, under 80% of them appearing once. Sequencing used PBMCs. The receptors derive from a woman aged 25 to 39 in good health and CMV-seronegative. CDR3s include the opening cysteine and the closing phenylalanine or tryptophan. D genes are given only for firm matches. Size values are once, few and many counts, or a class for expanded clones, and some rows have none.

d_gene: TRBD1; j_gene: TRBJ1-2; v_gene: TRBV13; abundance: NA; CDR3aa: CASSSPGQQHYGYTF; CDR3nt: TGTGCCAGCAGCTCTCCGGGACAGCAACACTATGGCTACACCTTC
d_gene: NA; j_gene: TRBJ1-3; v_gene: TRBV5-1; abundance: NA; CDR3aa: CASSLAGPWYGNTIYF; CDR3nt: TGCGCCAGCAGCTTGGCGGGTCCTTGGTATGGAAACACCATATATTTT
d_gene: TRBD1; j_gene: TRBJ1-3; v_gene: TRBV29-1; abundance: NA; CDR3aa: CSVARTGAGNTIYF; CDR3nt: TGCAGCGTCGCACGGACAGGGGCTGGAAACACCATATATTTT
d_gene: TRBD1; j_gene: TRBJ1-4; v_gene: TRBV7-9; abundance: NA; CDR3aa: CASSLADRRYEKLFF; CDR3nt: TGTGCCAGCAGCTTAGCGGACAGGCGCTATGAAAAACTGTTTTTT
d_gene: TRBD1; j_gene: TRBJ1-1; v_gene: TRBV28; abundance: NA; CDR3aa: CASNRGHTEAFF; CDR3nt: TGTGCCAGCAATAGGGGGCACACTGAAGCTTTCTTT
d_gene: NA; j_gene: TRBJ2-7; v_gene: TRBV5-1; abundance: NA; CDR3aa: CASSLQGYEQYF; CDR3nt: TGCGCCAGCAGCTTGCAGGGCTACGAGCAGTACTTC
d_gene: TRBD1; j_gene: TRBJ1-4; v_gene: TRBV18; abundance: NA; CDR3aa: CASSPGQGGNEKLFF; CDR3nt: TGTGCCAGCTCACCGGGACAGGGGGGTAATGAAAAACTGTTTTTT
d_gene: NA; j_gene: TRBJ2-1; v_gene: TRBV6-6; abundance: few; CDR3aa: CASSYSAAEQFF; CDR3nt: TGTGCCAGCAGTTACTCGGCCGCAGAGCAGTTCTTC
d_gene: NA; j_gene: TRBJ2-1; v_gene: TRBV5-1; abundance: NA; CDR3aa: CASSYSSWEQFF; CDR3nt: TGCGCCAGCAGCTATTCGAGTTGGGAGCAGTTCTTC
d_gene: NA; j_gene: TRBJ2-7; v_gene: TRBV30; abundance: NA; CDR3aa: CAWSLSYEQYF; CDR3nt: TGTGCCTGGTCCCTCTCCTACGAGCAGTACTTC
d_gene: NA; j_gene: TRBJ1-1; v_gene: TRBV4-1; abundance: once; CDR3aa: CASSPSLRSGATEAFF; CDR3nt: TGCGCCAGCAGCCCTTCGCTAAGATCAGGGGCGACTGAAGCTTTCTTT
d_gene: TRBD1; j_gene: TRBJ1-3; v_gene: TRBV7-8; abundance: NA; CDR3aa: CASRTGTGVMSGNTIYF; CDR3nt: TGTGCCAGCAGAACCGGGACAGGGGTAATGTCTGGAAACACCATATATTTT
d_gene: TRBD2; j_gene: TRBJ2-2; v_gene: TRBV9; abundance: NA; CDR3aa: CASSPGTSGTGELFF; CDR3nt: TGTGCCAGCAGCCCGGGGACTAGCGGCACCGGGGAGCTGTTTTTT
d_gene: NA; j_gene: TRBJ1-1; v_gene: TRBV6-5; abundance: NA; CDR3aa: CASSPDGGGTEAFF; CDR3nt: TGTGCCAGCAGTCCCGACGGGGGGGGCACTGAAGCTTTCTTT
d_gene: TRBD1; j_gene: TRBJ2-5; v_gene: TRBV9; abundance: NA; CDR3aa: CASSARGQGGETQYF; CDR3nt: TGTGCCAGCAGCGCCCGGGGACAGGGGGGAGAGACCCAGTACTTC
d_gene: NA; j_gene: TRBJ2-5; v_gene: TRBV2; abundance: NA; CDR3aa: CASTTTGFQETQYF; CDR3nt: TGTGCCAGCACCACAACCGGGTTCCAAGAGACCCAGTACTTC
d_gene: NA; j_gene: TRBJ1-2; v_gene: TRBV5-1; abundance: NA; CDR3aa: CASSSGGVTLENGYTF; CDR3nt: TGCGCCAGCAGCTCCGGAGGGGTGACCCTTGAGAATGGCTACACCTTC
d_gene: NA; j_gene: TRBJ1-1; v_gene: TRBV18; abundance: few; CDR3aa: CASSQLQASTEAFF; CDR3nt: TGTGCCAGCTCACAACTTCAGGCGAGCACTGAAGCTTTCTTT
d_gene: NA; j_gene: TRBJ1-2; v_gene: TRBV10-3; abundance: NA; CDR3aa: CAISEAENYGYTF; CDR3nt: TGTGCCATCAGTGAGGCAGAAAACTATGGCTACACCTTC
d_gene: NA; j_gene: TRBJ2-5; v_gene: TRBV9; abundance: NA; CDR3aa: CASSVASSLQETQYF; CDR3nt: TGTGCCAGCAGCGTAGCCTCTAGTCTCCAAGAGACCCAGTACTTC
d_gene: NA; j_gene: TRBJ2-7; v_gene: TRBV5-1; abundance: once; CDR3aa: CASSLVYRADEQYF; CDR3nt: TGCGCCAGCAGCTTGGTGTACAGGGCCGACGAGCAGTACTTC
d_gene: TRBD2; j_gene: TRBJ2-3; v_gene: TRBV2; abundance: NA; CDR3aa: CASRVSRLAGTTDTQYF; CDR3nt: TGTGCCAGCAGGGTTTCGCGACTAGCGGGGACCACAGATACGCAGTATTTT
d_gene: TRBD2; j_gene: TRBJ2-1; v_gene: TRBV11-2; abundance: few; CDR3aa: CASSKSGTRNEQFF; CDR3nt: TGTGCCAGCAGCAAATCCGGGACTAGAAATGAGCAGTTCTTC
d_gene: TRBD1; j_gene: TRBJ1-2; v_gene: TRBV19; abundance: NA; CDR3aa: CASSRDSANYGYTF; CDR3nt: TGTGCCAGTAGCCGGGACAGTGCAAACTATGGCTACACCTTC
d_gene: NA; j_gene: TRBJ1-2; v_gene: TRBV27; abundance: NA; CDR3aa: CASSLLPGMAYGYTF; CDR3nt: TGTGCCAGCAGTTTATTACCAGGGATGGCCTATGGCTACACCTTC
d_gene: TRBD1; j_gene: TRBJ1-1; v_gene: TRBV29-1; abundance: NA; CDR3aa: CSVASGAGGFTEAFF; CDR3nt: TGCAGCGTTGCGTCTGGGGCAGGGGGCTTCACTGAAGCTTTCTTT
d_gene: NA; j_gene: TRBJ2-7; v_gene: TRBV6-5; abundance: few; CDR3aa: CASSYSPSDSYEQYF; CDR3nt: TGTGCCAGCAGTTACTCCCCCAGCGACTCCTACGAGCAGTACTTC
d_gene: NA; j_gene: TRBJ1-2; v_gene: TRBV6-1; abundance: NA; CDR3aa: CASSEAGTAHYGYTF; CDR3nt: TGTGCCAGCAGTGAAGCGGGGACTGCTCACTATGGCTACACCTTC
d_gene: TRBD2; j_gene: TRBJ2-3; v_gene: TRBV7-9; abundance: NA; CDR3aa: CSSSLAAGADGNTQYF; CDR3nt: TGTTCCAGCAGCTTAGCGGCGGGAGCCGACGGGAATACGCAGTATTTT
d_gene: NA; j_gene: TRBJ1-2; v_gene: TRBV13; abundance: NA; CDR3aa: CASSLVREKTGRGYGYTF; CDR3nt: TGTGCCAGCAGCTTAGTCAGGGAAAAAACAGGAAGAGGCTATGGCTACACCTTC
d_gene: NA; j_gene: TRBJ2-5; v_gene: TRBV5-1; abundance: NA; CDR3aa: CASSSEIAPQYF; CDR3nt: TGCGCCAGCAGCTCCGAGATCGCGCCCCAGTACTTC
d_gene: TRBD1; j_gene: TRBJ2-7; v_gene: TRBV6-1; abundance: NA; CDR3aa: CASSERGGTGKQYF; CDR3nt: TGTGCCAGCAGTGAACGAGGGGGCACTGGAAAGCAGTACTTC
d_gene: NA; j_gene: TRBJ1-1; v_gene: TRBV6-6; abundance: NA; CDR3aa: CASSSGGSPEAFF; CDR3nt: TGTGCCAGCAGCTCCGGGGGGAGCCCTGAAGCTTTCTTT
d_gene: NA; j_gene: TRBJ2-1; v_gene: TRBV7-3; abundance: NA; CDR3aa: CASSSLGGSSEQFF; CDR3nt: TGTGCCAGCAGCTCCCTTGGGGGGAGTTCAGAGCAGTTCTTC
d_gene: NA; j_gene: TRBJ1-2; v_gene: TRBV5-1; abundance: NA; CDR3aa: CASSLMPQGLANYGYTF; CDR3nt: TGCGCCAGCAGCTTGATGCCCCAGGGACTAGCTAACTATGGCTACACCTTC
d_gene: NA; j_gene: TRBJ2-6; v_gene: TRBV28; abundance: NA; CDR3aa: CASSGANGLTF; CDR3nt: TGTGCAAGCTCTGGGGCCAACGGCCTGACTTTC